The clone carrying this T cell receptor (beta chain) was seen repeatedly, ten times or more. Its antigen is not known. V dropped 6 bases and J dropped 6 bases, with 14 bases sitting between them. This CDR3 has 12 residues. The V gene's germline CDR1 is SQVTM and CDR2 ANQGSEA. This entry belongs to a study of T cells in Graves' hyperthyroidism and ophthalmopathy. Findings of the study overall: Within blood appeared most thyroid clonotypes that had expanded above 0.001. Ophthalmopathy cases were set apart from stable hyperthyroidism by a 13 V-J model.

The TCR beta CDR3 regions underwent amplification using RNA transcripts as the source. The HTBI primer set served for first-round RT-PCR of the TCR CDR3. MiXCR, run by TCRdb on the multiplex PCR reads, gives a single entry per CDR3 protein. The sample has about 510,000 distinct CDR3 sequences; 35% to 50% are singletons. The chain links TRBV29-1 to TRBJ1-1; perhaps TRBD1 as D (6 bases). Sequencing was done on a sample of peripheral blood or thyroid tissue (not recorded which). The clonotype was recovered from an adult woman with Graves' disease, either hyperthyroidism or ophthalmopathy (not recorded which). In DNA form, the CDR3 reads TGCAGCGTGCGGGACATGTCTGCTGAAGCTTTCTTT. Its protein product is CSVRDMSAEAFF.